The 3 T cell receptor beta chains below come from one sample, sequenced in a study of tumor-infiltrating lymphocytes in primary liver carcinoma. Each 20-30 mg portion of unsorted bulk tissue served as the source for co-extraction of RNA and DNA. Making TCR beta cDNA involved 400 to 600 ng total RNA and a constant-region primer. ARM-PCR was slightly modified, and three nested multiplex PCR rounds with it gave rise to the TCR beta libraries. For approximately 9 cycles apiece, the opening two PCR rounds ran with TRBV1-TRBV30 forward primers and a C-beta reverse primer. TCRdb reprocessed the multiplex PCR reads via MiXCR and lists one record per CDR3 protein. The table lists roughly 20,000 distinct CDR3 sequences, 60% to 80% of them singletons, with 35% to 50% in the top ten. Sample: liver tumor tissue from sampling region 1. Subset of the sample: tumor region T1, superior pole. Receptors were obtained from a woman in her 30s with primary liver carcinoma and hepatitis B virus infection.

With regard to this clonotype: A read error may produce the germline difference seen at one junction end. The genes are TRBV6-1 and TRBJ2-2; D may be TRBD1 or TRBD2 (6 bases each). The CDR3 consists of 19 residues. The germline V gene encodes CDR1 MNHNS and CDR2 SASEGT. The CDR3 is CANSETPPGGAANTGELFF. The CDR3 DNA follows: TGTGCCAACAGTGAAACCCCACCCGGGGGCGCCGCGAACACCGGGGAGCTGTTTTTT.

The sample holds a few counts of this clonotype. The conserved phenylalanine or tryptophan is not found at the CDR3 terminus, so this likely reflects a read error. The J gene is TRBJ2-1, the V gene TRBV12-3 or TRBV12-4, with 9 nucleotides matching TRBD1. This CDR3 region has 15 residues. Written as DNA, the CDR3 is TGTGCCAGCAGGGTGGGACAGGGCTCCTACAATGAACAGTTCCTC. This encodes CASRVGQGSYNEQFL.

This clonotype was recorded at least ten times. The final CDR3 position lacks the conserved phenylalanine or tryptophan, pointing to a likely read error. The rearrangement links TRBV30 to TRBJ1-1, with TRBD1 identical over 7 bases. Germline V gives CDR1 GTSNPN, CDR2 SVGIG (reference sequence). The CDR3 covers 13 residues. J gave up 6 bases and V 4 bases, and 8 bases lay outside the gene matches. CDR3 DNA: TGTGCCTGGAACTTCCAAGGGGGCCCTGAAGCTTTCTCT. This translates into CAWNFQGGPEAFS.